This T cell receptor beta chain was captured in a study of CD8 T cells in ankylosing spondylitis. Findings and caveats of the study: There was a TCR beta motif, made of several highly homologous variants, that appeared characteristic of ankylosing spondylitis blood. According to the report, clones linked to the disease were significantly enriched in matched synovial fluid samples taken from ankylosing spondylitis patients.

This clonotype was detected a few times. The antigen is undetermined. Library preparation for TCR beta used quantitative 5'-RACE with molecular barcodes. TCRdb reprocessed the 5' RACE reads with MiXCR, giving one entry per CDR3 protein. The sample contains a few hundred thousand distinct CDR3 sequences, 10% to 15% of which appear only once. Germline assignment: CDR1 LNHDA and CDR2 SQIVND (reference sequence). This CDR3 contains 14 residues. The trim removed 5 bases at V and 10 bases at J, leaving 11 bases unmatched. The chain carries TRBV19 and TRBJ2-1; 7 bases agree with TRBD2. This receptor was obtained from a male donor with ankylosing spondylitis. The sequenced sample was blood, either unsorted or a sorted T cell fraction (not recorded which). CDR3 sequence: CASSPHHGSGEQFF. CDR3 bases: TGTGCCAGTAGTCCACATCACGGTAGCGGGGAGCAGTTCTTC. Full variable domain (outside the CDR3, taken from reference TRBV19 and TRBJ2-1): DGGITQSPKYLFRKEGQNVTLSCEQNLNHDAMYWYRQDPGQGLRLIYYSQIVNDFQKGDIAEGYSVSREKKESFPLTVTSAQKNPTAFYLCASSPHHGSGEQFFGPGTRLTVL.